This TCR beta chain was documented in a study of identical twins. This clonotype was seen only a few times. TCRdb re-called the 5' RACE reads with MiXCR, one entry per CDR3 protein. The sample carries 750,000 to 950,000 distinct CDR3 sequences, roughly an eighth recorded once. The V segment lost 5 bases and the J segment 0 bases; nucleotides outside the gene matches: 5. Germline V gene sequence: CDR1 LNHDA, CDR2 SQIVND (reference sequence). This CDR3 has 17 amino acids. The data were also submitted as part of a second study, on yellow fever vaccine responses in identical twins.

This TCR came from a young woman in good health. The sequencing input was PBMCs. This sequence joins TRBV19 and TRBJ2-1; 12 bases are a match to TRBD2. The CDR3 loop reads CASSFGLAGSSYNEQFF. Here the CDR3 DNA reads TGTGCCAGTAGTTTCGGACTAGCGGGGAGCTCCTACAATGAGCAGTTCTTC.